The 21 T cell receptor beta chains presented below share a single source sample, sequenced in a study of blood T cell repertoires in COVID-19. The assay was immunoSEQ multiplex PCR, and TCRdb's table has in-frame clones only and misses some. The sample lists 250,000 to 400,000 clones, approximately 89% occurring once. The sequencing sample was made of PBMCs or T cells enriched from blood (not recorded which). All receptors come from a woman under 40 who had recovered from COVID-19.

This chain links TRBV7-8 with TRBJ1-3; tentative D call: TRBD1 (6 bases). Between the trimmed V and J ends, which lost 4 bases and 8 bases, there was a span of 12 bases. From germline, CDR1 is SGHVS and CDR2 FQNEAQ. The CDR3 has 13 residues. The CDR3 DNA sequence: TGTGCCAGCAGCTCGGGACACACAGACACCATATATTTT. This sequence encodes CASSSGHTDTIYF.

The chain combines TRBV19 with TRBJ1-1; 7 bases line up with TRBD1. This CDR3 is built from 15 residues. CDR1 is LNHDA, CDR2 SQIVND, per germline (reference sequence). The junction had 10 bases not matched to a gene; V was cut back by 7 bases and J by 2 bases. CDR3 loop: CASKSQGDPNTEAFF. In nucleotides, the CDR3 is TGTGCCAGTAAATCGCAGGGGGACCCAAACACTGAAGCTTTCTTT.

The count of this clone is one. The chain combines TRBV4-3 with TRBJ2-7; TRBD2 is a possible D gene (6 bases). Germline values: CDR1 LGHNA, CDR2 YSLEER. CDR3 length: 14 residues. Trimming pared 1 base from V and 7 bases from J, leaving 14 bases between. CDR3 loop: CASSQAAQGTEQYF. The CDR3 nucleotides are TGCGCCAGCAGCCAAGCAGCCCAAGGGACTGAGCAGTACTTC.

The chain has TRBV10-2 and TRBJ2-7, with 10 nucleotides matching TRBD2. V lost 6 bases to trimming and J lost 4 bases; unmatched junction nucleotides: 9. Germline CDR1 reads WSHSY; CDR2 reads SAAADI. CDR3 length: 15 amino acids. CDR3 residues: CASRPGTSDRYEQYF. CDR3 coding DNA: TGCGCCAGCAGGCCCGGGACTAGCGACAGGTACGAGCAGTACTTC.

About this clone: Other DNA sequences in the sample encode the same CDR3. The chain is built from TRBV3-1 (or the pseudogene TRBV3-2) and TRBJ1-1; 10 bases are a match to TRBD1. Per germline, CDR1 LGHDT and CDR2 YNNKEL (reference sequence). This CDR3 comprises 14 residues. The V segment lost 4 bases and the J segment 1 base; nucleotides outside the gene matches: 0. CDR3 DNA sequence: TGTGCCAGCAGCCGGGACAGGGGGAACACTGAAGCTTTCTTT. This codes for CASSRDRGNTEAFF.

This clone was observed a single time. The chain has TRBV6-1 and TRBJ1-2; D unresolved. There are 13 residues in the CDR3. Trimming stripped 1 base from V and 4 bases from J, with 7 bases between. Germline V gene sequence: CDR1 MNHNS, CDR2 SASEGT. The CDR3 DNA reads TGTGCCAGCAGTGAAGGCGGGTTCTATGGCTACACCTTC. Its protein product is CASSEGGFYGYTF.

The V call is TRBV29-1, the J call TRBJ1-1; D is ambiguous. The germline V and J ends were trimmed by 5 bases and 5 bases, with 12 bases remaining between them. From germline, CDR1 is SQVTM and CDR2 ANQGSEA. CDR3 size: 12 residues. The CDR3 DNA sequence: TGCAGCGTTTCCAGAGGGCTGACTGAAGCTTTCTTT. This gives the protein CSVSRGLTEAFF.

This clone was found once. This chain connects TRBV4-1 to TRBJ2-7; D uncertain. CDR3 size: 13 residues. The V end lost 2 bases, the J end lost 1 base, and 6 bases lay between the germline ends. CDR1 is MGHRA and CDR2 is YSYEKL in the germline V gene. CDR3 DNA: TGCGCCAGCAGCCAAACAGTATCCTACGAGCAGTACTTC. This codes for CASSQTVSYEQYF.

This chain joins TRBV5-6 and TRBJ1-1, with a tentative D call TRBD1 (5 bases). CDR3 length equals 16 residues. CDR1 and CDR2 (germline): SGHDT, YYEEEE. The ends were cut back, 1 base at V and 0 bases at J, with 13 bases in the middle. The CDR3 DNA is TGTGCCAGCAGCTTGCTCGCAGGGCTAATGAACACTGAAGCTTTCTTT. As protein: CASSLLAGLMNTEAFF.

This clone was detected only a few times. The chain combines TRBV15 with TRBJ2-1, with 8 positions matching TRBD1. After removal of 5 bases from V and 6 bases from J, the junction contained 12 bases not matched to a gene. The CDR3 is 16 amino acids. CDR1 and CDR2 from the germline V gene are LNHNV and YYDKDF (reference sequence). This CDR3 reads CATSRLAGQASNEQFF. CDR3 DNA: TGTGCCACCAGCCGCCTCGCGGGACAGGCTAGCAATGAGCAGTTCTTC.

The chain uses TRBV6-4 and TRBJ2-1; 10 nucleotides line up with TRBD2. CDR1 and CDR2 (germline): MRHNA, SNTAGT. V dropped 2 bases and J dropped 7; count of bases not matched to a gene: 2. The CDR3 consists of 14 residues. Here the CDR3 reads CASSDSGGANEQFF. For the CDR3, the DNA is TGTGCCAGCAGTGACAGCGGGGGGGCAAATGAGCAGTTCTTC.

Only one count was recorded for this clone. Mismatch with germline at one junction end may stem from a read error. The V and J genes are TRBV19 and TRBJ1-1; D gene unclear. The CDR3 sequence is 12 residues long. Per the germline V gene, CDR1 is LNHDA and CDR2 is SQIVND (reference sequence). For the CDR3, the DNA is TGTGCCAGTATGGGCAGGAACACCGAAGCTTTCTTT. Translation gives CASMGRNTEAFF.

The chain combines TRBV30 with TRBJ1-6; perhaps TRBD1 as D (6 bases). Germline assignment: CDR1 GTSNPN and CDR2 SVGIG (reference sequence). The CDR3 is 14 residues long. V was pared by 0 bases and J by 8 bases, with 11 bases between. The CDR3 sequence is CAWSVGAPDSPLHF. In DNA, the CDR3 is TGTGCCTGGAGTGTGGGGGCTCCTGATTCACCCCTCCACTTT.

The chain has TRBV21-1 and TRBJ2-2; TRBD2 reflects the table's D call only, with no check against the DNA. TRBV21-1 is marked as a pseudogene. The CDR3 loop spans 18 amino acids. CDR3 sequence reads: CASTPGTSGGARTGELFF. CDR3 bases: TGTGCCAGCACCCCCGGGACTAGCGGGGGGGCTCGAACCGGGGAGCTGTTTTTT.

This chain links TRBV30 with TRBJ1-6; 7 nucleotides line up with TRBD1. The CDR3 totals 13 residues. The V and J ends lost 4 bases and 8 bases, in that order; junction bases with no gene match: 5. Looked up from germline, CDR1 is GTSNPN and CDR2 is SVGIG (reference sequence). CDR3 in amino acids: CAWNPTGDSPLHF. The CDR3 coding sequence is TGTGCCTGGAACCCTACAGGGGATTCACCCCTCCACTTT.

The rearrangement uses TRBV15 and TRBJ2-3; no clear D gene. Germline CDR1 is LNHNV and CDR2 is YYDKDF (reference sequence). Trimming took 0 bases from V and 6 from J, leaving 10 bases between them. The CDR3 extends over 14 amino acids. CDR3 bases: TGTGCCACCAGCAGAGATAGCCCCCTCGATACGCAGTATTTT. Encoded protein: CATSRDSPLDTQYF.

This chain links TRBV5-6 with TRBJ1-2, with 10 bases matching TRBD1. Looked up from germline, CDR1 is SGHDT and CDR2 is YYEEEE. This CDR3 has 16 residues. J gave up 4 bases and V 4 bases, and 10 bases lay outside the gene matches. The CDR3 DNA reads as TGTGCCAGCAGCGTATACCGGGACAGGGGCATCTATGGCTACACCTTC. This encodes CASSVYRDRGIYGYTF.

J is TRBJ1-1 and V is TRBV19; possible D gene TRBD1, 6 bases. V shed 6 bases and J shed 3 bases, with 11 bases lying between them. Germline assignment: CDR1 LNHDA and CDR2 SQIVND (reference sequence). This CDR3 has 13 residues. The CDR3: CASRVQGYTEAFF. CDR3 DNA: TGTGCCAGTAGGGTCCAGGGGTACACTGAAGCTTTCTTT.

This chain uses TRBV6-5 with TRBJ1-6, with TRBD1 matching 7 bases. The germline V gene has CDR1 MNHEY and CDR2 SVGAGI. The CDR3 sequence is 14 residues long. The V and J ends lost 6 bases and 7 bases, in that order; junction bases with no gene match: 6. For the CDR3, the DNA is TGTGCCAGCAGCCGACAGGGTCCGAATTCACCCCTCCACTTT. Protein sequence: CASSRQGPNSPLHF.

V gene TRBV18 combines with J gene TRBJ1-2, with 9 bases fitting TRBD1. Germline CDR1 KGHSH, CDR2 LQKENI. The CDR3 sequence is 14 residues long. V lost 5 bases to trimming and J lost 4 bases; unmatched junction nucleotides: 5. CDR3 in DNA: TGTGCCAGCTCATTGGACAGGGGATTCTATGGCTACACCTTC. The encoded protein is CASSLDRGFYGYTF.

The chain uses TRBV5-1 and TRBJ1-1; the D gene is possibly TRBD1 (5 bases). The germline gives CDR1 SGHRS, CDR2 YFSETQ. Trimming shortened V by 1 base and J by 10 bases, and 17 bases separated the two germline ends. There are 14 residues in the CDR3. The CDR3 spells CASSLTKPGVGAFF. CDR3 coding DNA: TGCGCCAGCAGCTTGACAAAACCGGGGGTGGGAGCTTTCTTT.